This T cell receptor beta chain was sequenced for a study of cytomegalovirus exposure and HLA in healthy donors. Use of 60 Vbeta and 13 Jbeta primers characterized the PCR. The data were produced by immunoSEQ multiplex PCR, yet TCRdb's version contains in-frame clones alone and is incomplete. The repertoire holds roughly 110,000 clones, about 79% seen once, with under 3% in the top ten. These donors, healthy bone marrow donors, were studied. Germline V CDR1 and CDR2: LNHNV, YYDKDF (reference sequence). CDR3 length: 16 amino acids. V dropped 0 bases and J dropped 0 bases, with 10 bases sitting between them.

J is TRBJ2-3 and V is TRBV15; tentative D call: TRBD1 (6 bases). Sequenced sample: PBMCs. The clonotype was recovered from a woman younger than 30 in good health and CMV-seropositive. The CDR3: CATSRDGDTSTDTQYF. The CDR3 DNA is TGTGCCACCAGCAGAGATGGGGACACTAGCACAGATACGCAGTATTTT.